The clone carrying this TCR beta chain was seen at least ten times. Its antigen is still unknown. These data come from a study of identical twins. Broader study findings: Where beta out-of-frame sequences were concerned, excess twin sharing was weaker. Abundant cord blood beta clonotypes carried fewer insertions; memory repertoires showed none.

TCRdb recomputed calls from the 5' RACE reads with MiXCR, one row per CDR3 protein. The table has fewer than 650,000 distinct CDR3 sequences, 9.6% seen once. Germline values: CDR1 SGHTA, CDR2 FQGNSA. Trimming removed 2 bases from V and 6 bases from J, with 10 bases in between. The CDR3 sequence is 13 residues long. The sample also formed part of further work on yellow fever vaccine responses in identical twins. From that second work: Twins' vaccine T cell response reportedly gave the appearance of partial convergence and partial personalization.

The sequenced sample consisted of PBMCs. This chain links TRBV7-2 with TRBJ1-1; tentative D call: TRBD1 (6 bases). This TCR was sampled from a woman between 18 and 29 years old in good health. The CDR3 DNA follows: TGTGCCAGCAGCTTACTACAGGGTTCTGAAGCTTTCTTT. It translates to CASSLLQGSEAFF.